This T cell receptor (beta chain) comes out of a study of T cell responses to AZD1222 COVID-19 vaccine. Study-wide findings and caveats: Unmutated variant regions are reportedly the target of nearly half of TCRs that are spike-specific. Repertoires were sampled only after the peak T cell response. Seropositive AZD1222 recipients at baseline numbered only five or six. The donor group comprised mostly white British people and more females; the analysis possibly underestimated clonal diversity.

This clone has a handful of counts. Its specificity is not known. Sequenced by immunoSEQ multiplex PCR; TCRdb stores in-frame clones only, minus some. Seen here are 250,000 to 300,000 clones, 94% observed once, and the top ten hold roughly 0.51%. The TCR sequence derives from an adult who received the AZD1222 COVID-19 vaccine. This sample comprised peripheral blood, obtained 28 days after the second AZD1222 dose.

CDR3 region: CASSLTEGSSGNTIYF. In DNA, the CDR3 is TGCGCCAGCAGCTTGACCGAAGGGAGCTCTGGAAACACCATATATTTT. The gene calls are TRBV5-1 and TRBJ1-3; D unclear. From germline, CDR1 is SGHRS and CDR2 YFSETQ. The CDR3 spans 16 residues. Trimming removed 1 base at V and 0 bases at J, with 11 bases between. Combining the CDR3 with reference TRBV5-1 and TRBJ1-3 gives the whole variable domain KAGVTQTPRYLIKTRGQQVTLSCSPISGHRSVSWYQQTPGQGLQFLFEYFSETQRNKGNFPGRFSGRQFSNSRSEMNVSTLELGDSALYLCASSLTEGSSGNTIYFGEGSWLTVV.